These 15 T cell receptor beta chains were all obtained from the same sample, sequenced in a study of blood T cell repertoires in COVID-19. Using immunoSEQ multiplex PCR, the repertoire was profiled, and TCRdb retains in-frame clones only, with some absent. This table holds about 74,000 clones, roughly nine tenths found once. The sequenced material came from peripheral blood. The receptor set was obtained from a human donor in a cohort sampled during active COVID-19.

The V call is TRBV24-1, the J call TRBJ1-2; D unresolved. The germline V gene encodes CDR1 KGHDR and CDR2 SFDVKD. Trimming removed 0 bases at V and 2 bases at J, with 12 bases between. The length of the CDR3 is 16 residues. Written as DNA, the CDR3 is TGTGCCACCAGTGATTTGGAGCTTGGCGGGAACTATGGCTACACCTTC. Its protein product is CATSDLELGGNYGYTF.

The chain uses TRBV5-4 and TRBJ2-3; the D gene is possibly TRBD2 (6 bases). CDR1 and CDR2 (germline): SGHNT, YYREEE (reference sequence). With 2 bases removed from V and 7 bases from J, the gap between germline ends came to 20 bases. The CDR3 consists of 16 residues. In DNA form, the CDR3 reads TGTGCCAGCAGCTTTGATCTTGGGGGAGGAATGAATACGCAGTATTTT. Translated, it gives CASSFDLGGGMNTQYF.

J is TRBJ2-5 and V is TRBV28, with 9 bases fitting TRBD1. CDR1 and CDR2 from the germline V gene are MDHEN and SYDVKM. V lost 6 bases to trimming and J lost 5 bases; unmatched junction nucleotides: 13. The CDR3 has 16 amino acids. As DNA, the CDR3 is TGTGCCAGCAGCCCTCGGCCGGGACAGGGTATGGAGACCCAGTACTTC. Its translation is CASSPRPGQGMETQYF. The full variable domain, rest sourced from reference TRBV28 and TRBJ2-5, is DVKVTQSSRYLVKRTGEKVFLECVQDMDHENMFWYRQDPGLGLRLIYFSYDVKMKEKGDIPEGYSVSREKKERFSLILESASTNQTSMYLCASSPRPGQGMETQYFGPGTRLLVL.

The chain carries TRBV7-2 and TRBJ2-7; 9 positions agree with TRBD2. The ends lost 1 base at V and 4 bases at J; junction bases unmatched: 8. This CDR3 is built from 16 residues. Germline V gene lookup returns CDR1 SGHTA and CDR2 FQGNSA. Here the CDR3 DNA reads TGTGCCAGCAGCTTAGGAGGCGGGAGGGCAACTTACGAGCAGTACTTC. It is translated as CASSLGGGRATYEQYF.

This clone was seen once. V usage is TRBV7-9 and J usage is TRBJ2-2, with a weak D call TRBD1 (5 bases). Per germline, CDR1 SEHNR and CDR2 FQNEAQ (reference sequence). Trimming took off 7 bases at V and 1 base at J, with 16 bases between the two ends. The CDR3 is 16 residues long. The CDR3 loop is CASISSPTENTGELFF. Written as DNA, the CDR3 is TGTGCCAGCATCTCCTCCCCGACAGAGAACACCGGGGAGCTGTTTTTT.

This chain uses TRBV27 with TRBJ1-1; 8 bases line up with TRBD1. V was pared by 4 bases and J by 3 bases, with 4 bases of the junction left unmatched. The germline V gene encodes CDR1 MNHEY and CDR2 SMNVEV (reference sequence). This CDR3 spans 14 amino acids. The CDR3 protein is CASSSLGQDTEAFF. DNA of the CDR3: TGTGCCAGCAGTTCCTTGGGACAGGACACTGAAGCTTTCTTT.

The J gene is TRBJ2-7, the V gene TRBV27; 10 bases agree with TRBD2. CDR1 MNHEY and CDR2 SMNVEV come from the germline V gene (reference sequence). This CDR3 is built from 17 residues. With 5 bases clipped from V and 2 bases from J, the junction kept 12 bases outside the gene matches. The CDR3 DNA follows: TGTGCCAGCAGTACAAACCCCCGGACTAGCGGAACCTACGAGCAGTACTTC. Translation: CASSTNPRTSGTYEQYF.

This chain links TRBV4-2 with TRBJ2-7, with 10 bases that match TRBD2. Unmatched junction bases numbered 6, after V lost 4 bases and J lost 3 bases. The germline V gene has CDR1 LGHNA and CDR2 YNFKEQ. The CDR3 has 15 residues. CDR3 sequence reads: CASSRGTSEIYEQYF. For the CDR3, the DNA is TGTGCCAGCAGCCGGGGGACTAGCGAGATCTACGAGCAGTACTTC.

CDR3 sequence (DNA): TGTGCCAGTAGTATTTGGGGGGACAGGGGGTACAATCAGCCCCAGCATTTT. Its translation: CASSIWGDRGYNQPQHF. This chain connects TRBV19 to TRBJ1-5, with 11 bases that match TRBD1. Per germline, CDR1 LNHDA and CDR2 SQIVND (reference sequence). The ends lost 3 bases at V and 3 bases at J; junction bases unmatched: 7. This CDR3 comprises 17 residues.

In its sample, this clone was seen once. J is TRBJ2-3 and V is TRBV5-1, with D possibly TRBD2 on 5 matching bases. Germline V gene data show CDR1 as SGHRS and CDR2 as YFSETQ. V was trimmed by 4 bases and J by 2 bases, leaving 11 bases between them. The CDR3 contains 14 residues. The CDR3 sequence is CASSRAGLTDTQYF. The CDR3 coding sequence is TGCGCCAGCAGCCGGGCTGGACTCACAGATACGCAGTATTTT.

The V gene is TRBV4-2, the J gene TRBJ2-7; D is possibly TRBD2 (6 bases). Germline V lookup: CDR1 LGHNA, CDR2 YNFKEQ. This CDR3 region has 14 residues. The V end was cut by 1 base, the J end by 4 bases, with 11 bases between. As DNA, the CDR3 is TGTGCCAGCAGCCAAGGCCCGGAGGGATACGAGCAGTACTTC. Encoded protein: CASSQGPEGYEQYF.

CDR3 in amino acids: CSVWLAPTGELFF. The CDR3 DNA reads TGCAGCGTTTGGCTAGCGCCCACCGGGGAGCTGTTTTTT. The chain recombines TRBV29-1 with TRBJ2-2, with D tentatively TRBD2 (6 bases). This CDR3 contains 13 residues. V lost 5 bases and J lost 4, with 11 bases in between. From germline, CDR1 is SQVTM and CDR2 ANQGSEA.

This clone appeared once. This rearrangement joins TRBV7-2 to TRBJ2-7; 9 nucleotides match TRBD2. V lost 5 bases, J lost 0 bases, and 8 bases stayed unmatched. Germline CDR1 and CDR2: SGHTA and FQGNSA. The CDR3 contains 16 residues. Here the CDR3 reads CASSPLYSGSSYEQYF. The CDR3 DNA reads TGTGCCAGCAGCCCCCTCTATAGCGGGAGCTCCTACGAGCAGTACTTC.

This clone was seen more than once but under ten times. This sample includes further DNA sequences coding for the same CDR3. The CDR3: CASSQEGRGSTYEQYF. As DNA, the CDR3 is TGTGCCAGCAGCCAAGAGGGGCGCGGGAGCACATACGAGCAGTACTTC. This chain links TRBV4-2 with TRBJ2-7, with 7 bases aligning to TRBD2. J was trimmed by 4 bases and V by 0 bases; bases with no gene match: 9. In germline, CDR1 is LGHNA, CDR2 YNFKEQ. The CDR3 covers 16 residues.

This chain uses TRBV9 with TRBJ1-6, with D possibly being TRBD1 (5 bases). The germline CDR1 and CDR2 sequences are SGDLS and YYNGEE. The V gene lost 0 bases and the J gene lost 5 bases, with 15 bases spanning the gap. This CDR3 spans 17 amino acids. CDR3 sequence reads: CASSVDAGPYNNSPLHF. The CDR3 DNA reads TGTGCCAGCAGCGTAGATGCAGGGCCCTATAATAATTCACCCCTCCACTTT.